What follows is one T cell receptor (beta chain) and its context. The antigen is not known. The data were obtained in a study of OX40 agonist ivuxolimab in advanced cancers. V was shortened by 3 bases and J by 5 bases, with 4 bases between the two germline ends. The CDR3 totals 11 residues. In germline, CDR1 is SNHLY, CDR2 FYNNEI. Profiling relied on immunoSEQ multiplex PCR, and the TCRdb table lists in-frame clones only, not all of them. The sample carries about 82,000 clones, over 75% recorded once. The study's findings and limits: Clones of CD4+ and CD8+ blood T cells grew by week 6 at doses of 0.1 to 3.0 mg/kg.

This chain uses TRBV2 with TRBJ2-5, with unresolved D. This clonotype originated in an adult with an advanced solid tumor such as melanoma, head and neck, liver or kidney cancer. The sequenced sample was CD4+ or CD8+ T cells sorted from blood, obtained in a trial of the OX40 agonist ivuxolimab. The CDR3 spells CASSDFETQYF. The CDR3 DNA is TGTGCCAGCAGTGATTTCGAGACCCAGTACTTC.